The 11 T cell receptor beta chains below come from one sample, sequenced in a study of cytotoxic CD8 clonotypes in ibrutinib-treated CLL. Using immunoSEQ multiplex PCR, the repertoire was profiled, and TCRdb retains in-frame clones only, with some absent. The table lists over 110,000 clones, 75% to 95% of them singletons, with more than 10% in the top ten. The specimen comprised PBMCs, sampled after 12 months of ibrutinib treatment. All receptors come from a human donor with chronic lymphocytic leukemia.

This clone came up once. The chain has TRBV19 and TRBJ2-1, with 7 bases matching TRBD2. CDR1 and CDR2 from the germline V gene are LNHDA and SQIVND (reference sequence). V dropped 7 bases and J dropped 4; count of bases not matched to a gene: 10. The CDR3 extends over 15 amino acids. CDR3 amino acids: CASKPLSGGYNEQFF. For the CDR3, the DNA is TGTGCCAGTAAGCCCCTCTCGGGAGGATACAATGAGCAGTTCTTC. The complete variable domain, with remaining parts taken from reference TRBV19 and TRBJ2-1, reads DGGITQSPKYLFRKEGQNVTLSCEQNLNHDAMYWYRQDPGQGLRLIYYSQIVNDFQKGDIAEGYSVSREKKESFPLTVTSAQKNPTAFYLCASKPLSGGYNEQFFGPGTRLTVL.

The chain combines TRBV10-3 with TRBJ2-3; TRBD2 agrees at 9 bases. There are 18 residues in the CDR3. V was pared by 3 bases and J by 4 bases, with 14 bases of the junction left unmatched. Per germline, CDR1 ENHRY and CDR2 SYGVKD. The CDR3 nucleotides are TGTGCCATCAGTGAAATTAGGACTAGCGCTTGGGGGGCAGATACGCAGTATTTT. Amino acid sequence: CAISEIRTSAWGADTQYF.

This clone was seen just once. This chain joins TRBV29-1 and TRBJ2-1, with 10 bases aligning to TRBD2. Germline values: CDR1 SQVTM, CDR2 ANQGSEA. The V segment lost 3 bases and the J segment 2 bases; nucleotides outside the gene matches: 4. This CDR3 contains 15 residues. The CDR3 region has the DNA TGCAGCGTTGAGGTCCTAGCGGGAGCCTACAATGAGCAGTTCTTC. This codes for CSVEVLAGAYNEQFF.

The genes are TRBV28 and TRBJ1-3, with unresolved D. Germline CDR1 reads MDHEN; CDR2 reads SYDVKM. The V end was cut by 6 bases, the J end by 2 bases, with 8 bases between. The CDR3 consists of 13 residues. CDR3 protein: CASRAETGNTIYF. The CDR3 nucleotides read TGTGCCAGCAGAGCCGAAACTGGAAACACCATATATTTT.

The gene calls are TRBV7-2 and TRBJ1-5, with D possibly being TRBD1 (5 bases). V lost 1 base and J lost 9, with 7 bases in between. The CDR3 is 12 amino acids. Germline values: CDR1 SGHTA, CDR2 FQGNSA. The CDR3 region has the DNA TGTGCCAGCAGCTTAGTGGGGCCGCCCCAGCATTTT. It is translated as CASSLVGPPQHF.

The chain is built from TRBV11-2 and TRBJ1-1; a possible D gene is TRBD1 (5 bases). The CDR3 runs 14 residues. CDR1 and CDR2 from the germline V gene are SGHAT and FQNNGV. Trimming removed 5 bases from V and 5 bases from J, with 15 bases in between. The DNA for the CDR3 is TGTGCCAGCAGCGCTTTTCAGGGTAGGACTGAAGCTTTCTTT. It encodes CASSAFQGRTEAFF.

The chain carries TRBV10-3 and TRBJ1-3; the match to TRBD1 covers 7 bases. The V gene's germline CDR1 is ENHRY and CDR2 SYGVKD. J gave up 4 bases and V 5 bases, and 14 bases lay outside the gene matches. CDR3 length: 17 amino acids. DNA of the CDR3: TGTGCCATCAGTCCTAACCACTGGACAGGCGGAGGAAACACCATATATTTT. Its translation: CAISPNHWTGGGNTIYF.

The chain couples TRBV29-1 to TRBJ1-2; D unclear. The CDR3 is 13 residues long. Germline CDR1 reads SQVTM; CDR2 reads ANQGSEA. The germline V and J ends were trimmed by 4 bases and 3 bases, with 12 bases remaining between them. The CDR3 loop is CSVVRVNDYGYTF. The CDR3, as DNA: TGCAGCGTTGTGAGGGTGAACGACTATGGCTACACCTTC.

The genes are TRBV9 and TRBJ2-1; D is unresolved. The germline V gene encodes CDR1 SGDLS and CDR2 YYNGEE. Trimming stripped 2 bases from V and 4 bases from J, with 4 bases between. The CDR3 loop spans 12 amino acids. The CDR3 reads CASSVTYNEQFF. The CDR3 DNA reads TGTGCCAGCAGCGTGACGTACAATGAGCAGTTCTTC.

The rearrangement links TRBV27 to TRBJ1-4; D perhaps matches TRBD1 (6 bases). This CDR3 is 14 amino acids long. V dropped 6 bases and J dropped 0 bases, with 8 bases sitting between them. Germline V gene data show CDR1 as MNHEY and CDR2 as SMNVEV (reference sequence). CDR3 nucleotide sequence: TGTGCCAGCAGGAGGGGGGCAACTAATGAAAAACTGTTTTTT. Residues: CASRRGATNEKLFF.

The chain links TRBV7-9 to TRBJ2-1; D is uncertain. The CDR3 length is 16 residues. V lost 6 bases and J 0 bases, leaving 15 bases between the germline ends. CDR1 and CDR2 from the germline V gene are SEHNR and FQNEAQ (reference sequence). The CDR3 loop reads CASSPTGVPSYNEQFF. As DNA, the CDR3 is TGTGCCAGCAGTCCGACTGGCGTACCCTCCTACAATGAGCAGTTCTTC.